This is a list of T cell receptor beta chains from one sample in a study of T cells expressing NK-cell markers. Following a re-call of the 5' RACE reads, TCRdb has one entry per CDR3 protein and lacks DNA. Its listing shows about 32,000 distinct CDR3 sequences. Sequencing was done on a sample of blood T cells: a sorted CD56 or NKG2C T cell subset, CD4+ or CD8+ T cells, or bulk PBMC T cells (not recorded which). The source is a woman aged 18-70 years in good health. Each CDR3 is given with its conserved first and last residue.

CSVEAVVVPNEQFF	TRBJ2-1	TRBV29-1
CASREEGFQETQYF	TRBJ2-5	TRBV4-1
CASSYSGQGARETQYF	TRBJ2-5	TRBV6-2/TRBV6-3
CSARHRTGGDYGYTF	TRBJ1-2	TRBV20-1
CASTTGTSGNEQFF	TRBJ2-1	TRBV9
CASSRNTGELFF	TRBJ2-2	TRBV5-1
CASSLNGLLAGNYNEQFF	TRBJ2-1	TRBV7-3
CASSLGWGTNTEAFF	TRBJ1-1	TRBV5-1
CSVSDGDNSPLHF	TRBJ1-6	TRBV29-1
CASAAVLWNTGELFF	TRBJ2-2	TRBV6-1
CASSGIPRVYEQYF	TRBJ2-7	TRBV12-3/TRBV12-4
CSVEGRGEDTEAFF	TRBJ1-1	TRBV29-1
CASSPRTGTYEQYF	TRBJ2-7	TRBV14